This entry features one T cell receptor (beta chain) sequence. The source of the sample is a study of cytomegalovirus exposure and HLA in healthy donors. Trimming took 3 bases from V and 4 from J; bases not matched to a gene: 6. The CDR3 is made up of 14 amino acids. Germline assignment: CDR1 SGHDT and CDR2 YYEEEE. PCR primers comprised 60 Vbeta and 13 Jbeta primers. The table came from immunoSEQ multiplex PCR; TCRdb's copy has only in-frame clones and leaves some out. The sample lists approximately 210,000 clones; over 80% were seen once. V usage is TRBV5-6 and J usage is TRBJ2-7; 8 nucleotides align to TRBD1. The clonotype comes from a woman aged 50 to 60 in good health and CMV-seropositive. Material: PBMCs. This chain's CDR3 is CASSWGQAEYEQYF. The CDR3 DNA reads as TGTGCCAGCAGCTGGGGACAGGCCGAGTACGAGCAGTACTTC.